This TCR beta chain is from a study of neurological immune-mediated disorders (dated by TCRdb to the late 2010s). With respect to the entire study: Among the roughly 35 multiple sclerosis patients, approximately 30 had relapsing-remitting MS and 3 had secondary progressive MS. Peripheral blood TCR-beta repertoires from patients with HTLV-I-associated myelopathy (HAM/TSP), patients with multiple sclerosis, and healthy controls were compared in the study using UMI-based sequencing. The approximately 110 TCR-beta libraries included longitudinal samples, technical triplicates and paired sorted CD4+ and CD8+ T-cell subsets alongside PBMC samples. Longitudinal HAM/TSP and healthy donors had 3 time-points each (about 3-45 month intervals). The cohort was made up of about 65 subjects, consisting of 15 or so HAM/TSP patients, roughly 35 multiple sclerosis patients and around 20 healthy controls. What the research found in general, with its limitations: Phylogenetic analysis grouped repertoires from 18 of 34 MS patients into a cluster of related CDR3 sequences, suggesting a possible repertoire-level signature. Across subjects, expanded clones never shared an identical CDR3 amino acid sequence, which suggests that the TCR-beta repertoires in every group were private. TCR clonal expansion was highest in HAM/TSP patients and lowest in MS patients, with MS patients falling below even healthy controls. No association of the MS cluster with clinical or MRI features was observed, and the need for larger cohorts was stated by the authors.

What this sample's time point label stands for: longitudinal time-point 2. For the unsorted PBMC libraries, 2 million PBMCs were stored in RNAlater at -80 degrees C until RNA extraction and were used to generate the libraries. Multiple sclerosis patients were enrolled in a US clinical protocol evaluating disease progression by magnetic resonance imaging. PBMCs were separated from peripheral blood using Ficoll-Hypaque density gradient centrifugation and then cryopreserved in liquid nitrogen. At least ten counts were recorded for this clonotype. Its binding antigen is unknown. Nothing much larger sits one base from this clone, and base qualities are not available. cDNA synthesis used template-switch 5'RACE with a primer carrying a 10-nucleotide random unique molecular identifier tagging each TCR transcript. Every sequencing run yielded over 200 million TCR-beta sequences covering 15-18 subjects. The RNeasy kit was used for extraction of total RNA. Using the KAPA Real-time Library Amplification kit, TCR-beta VDJ regions were amplified with primers for the TCR constant region and the 5'RACE anchor. A first PCR added sample indexes and Illumina adaptors, and a second PCR then raised library yield. After Ampure bead purification, the roughly 650 bp TCR product was size-selected on a 2% E-gel SizeSelection system. Before pooling, library quality was checked on a Bioanalyzer, concentration was measured with Qubit, and libraries were quantified with the Kapa Library Quantification kit. An Illumina HiSeq 2500 sequenced the libraries paired-end 2 x 150 bp. To increase sequence diversity, roughly 24-30% phiX was spiked into each library pool. On the study's bioinformatics: The quality-filtered reads were processed with the UMI-based MiGEC pipeline, whose error correction step removed more than 80% of the raw TCR sequences. VDJ genes were aligned to IMGT germline references, and each clonotype was defined by a unique CDR3 amino acid sequence together with V-J genes. Clonal expansion, Shannon diversity and CDR3 relatedness were evaluated with VDJtools (CalcPairwiseDistances, ClusterSamples), while phylogenetic trees were built in CLCbio workbench. Expanded clones were defined as having at least 8 unique UMIs, based on coefficient-of-variation modelling across technical triplicates. The public reads were reprocessed in TCRdb via fastp at Q25 and MiXCR, keeping in-frame beta chains. Rows matching on CDR3 protein sequence are summarized as one entry with the most common DNA and genes. TCRdb's processing, not the study's, gives the V and J calls here. The sample data list about 80,000 distinct CDR3 sequences, and nearly 6% of these were observed just once. 7.9% of the sample rests with the top ten.

Looking up the germline V gene yields CDR1 SQVTM and CDR2 ANQGSEA. From the cysteine through the phenylalanine, the CDR3 covers 13 amino acids. Only the CDR3 DNA stays, 39 bases, in frame from base 1. The germline ends are 12 bases apart after V is trimmed by 7 bases and J by 2 bases. This sequence originates from a woman aged 55-75 years with multiple sclerosis. Source material: PBMCs. The receptor chain draws on TRBV29-1 and TRBJ1-3; the best D guess is TRBD1, with 6 bases matching. The DNA sequence reads TGCAGCGCAAACAGGGAAACTGGAAACACCATATATTTT. This yields the protein CSANRETGNTIYF.